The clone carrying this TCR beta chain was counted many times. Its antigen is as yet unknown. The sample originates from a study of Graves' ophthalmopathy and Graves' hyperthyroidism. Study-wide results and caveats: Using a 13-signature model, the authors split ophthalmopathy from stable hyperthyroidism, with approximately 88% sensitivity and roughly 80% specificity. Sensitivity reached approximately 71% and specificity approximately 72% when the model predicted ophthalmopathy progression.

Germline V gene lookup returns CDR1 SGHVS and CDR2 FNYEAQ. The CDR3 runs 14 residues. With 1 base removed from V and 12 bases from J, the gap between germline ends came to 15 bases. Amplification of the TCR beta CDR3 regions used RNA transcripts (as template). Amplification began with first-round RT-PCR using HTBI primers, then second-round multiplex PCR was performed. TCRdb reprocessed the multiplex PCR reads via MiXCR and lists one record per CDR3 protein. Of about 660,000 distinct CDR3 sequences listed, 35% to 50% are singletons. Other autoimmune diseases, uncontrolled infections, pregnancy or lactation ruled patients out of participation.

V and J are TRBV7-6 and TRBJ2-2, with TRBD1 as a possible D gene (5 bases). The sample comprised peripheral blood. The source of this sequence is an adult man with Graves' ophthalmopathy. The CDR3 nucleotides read TGTGCCAGCAGCTTAGGTCGACAGTCAGAAAAGCTGTTTTTT. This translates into CASSLGRQSEKLFF.